This T cell receptor (beta chain) is drawn from a study of shared clonotypes between healthy human individuals. Every subset's genomic DNA went evenly onto several immunoSEQ plates. Using immunoSEQ multiplex PCR, the repertoire was profiled, and TCRdb retains in-frame clones only, with some absent. The sample carries about 2.1 million clones, around 93% recorded once. CD45RO-negative cells were positively selected for CCR7, leaving out terminally differentiated effector memory CD45RA+ cells. The CDR3 totals 16 residues. Germline values: CDR1 MNHEY, CDR2 SMNVEV (reference sequence). V was trimmed by 2 bases and J by 3 bases, leaving 17 bases between them.

Sequences were obtained from naive CD8+ T cells from PBMCs. The clonotype originates from a man younger than 35 in good health. Some clones in this sample may be carry-over from other donors' samples. The J gene is TRBJ2-7, the V gene TRBV27; possible D gene TRBD2, 6 bases. CDR3 sequence (DNA): TGTGCCAGCAGTTTAGGGTCCGCGGGATCCTACTACGAGCAGTACTTC. Translation gives CASSLGSAGSYYEQYF.